What follows describes a single T cell receptor (beta chain). The source of the sample is a study of T cells expressing NK-cell markers. This CDR3 has 14 residues. Germline-derived CDR1 and CDR2 are SGHTA and FQGNSA. After re-calling the 5' RACE reads, TCRdb lists one entry per CDR3 protein, DNA absent. This sample contains approximately 460,000 distinct CDR3 sequences. Sequencing input: blood T cells: a sorted CD56 or NKG2C T cell subset, CD4+ or CD8+ T cells, or bulk PBMC T cells (not recorded which). This chain links TRBV7-2 with TRBJ2-2. This receptor was identified in a woman between 18 and 69 years old in good health. The CDR3: CASSLVPDTGELFF.